This T cell receptor (beta chain) appears in the sequencing data of a study of T cells in Graves' hyperthyroidism and ophthalmopathy. Regarding the study as a whole: It was a median around 6 months before onset that the model predicted ophthalmopathy. Using 13 V-J features, a model discriminated ophthalmopathy from stable hyperthyroidism.

Authors of the study amplified TCR beta CDR3 regions from RNA transcripts. TCR CDR3 underwent first-round RT-PCR with the HTBI primer set. TCRdb redid the calling of the multiplex PCR reads with MiXCR, one entry per CDR3 protein. The sample yields about 270,000 distinct CDR3 sequences, over 20% seen once. This clonotype came up many times. What it binds is unknown. Enrolled ophthalmopathy patients presented with a Clinical Activity Score of at least 3, a NOSPECS grade of at least 4, and disease duration under 3 months. Over 8 ml fresh peripheral blood yielded the PBMCs. The TCR comes from a young man with Graves' ophthalmopathy. Material: blood.

The CDR3 bases are TGTGCCAGCAGCCCGGCCCTGGAAGACGAGCAGTACTTC. This encodes CASSPALEDEQYF. This chain connects TRBV11-1 to TRBJ2-7, with D uncertain. V gave up 5 bases and J gave up 5 bases, with 13 bases separating them. The CDR3 runs 13 residues. Germline lookup yields CDR1 SGHAT and CDR2 FQDESV (reference sequence).